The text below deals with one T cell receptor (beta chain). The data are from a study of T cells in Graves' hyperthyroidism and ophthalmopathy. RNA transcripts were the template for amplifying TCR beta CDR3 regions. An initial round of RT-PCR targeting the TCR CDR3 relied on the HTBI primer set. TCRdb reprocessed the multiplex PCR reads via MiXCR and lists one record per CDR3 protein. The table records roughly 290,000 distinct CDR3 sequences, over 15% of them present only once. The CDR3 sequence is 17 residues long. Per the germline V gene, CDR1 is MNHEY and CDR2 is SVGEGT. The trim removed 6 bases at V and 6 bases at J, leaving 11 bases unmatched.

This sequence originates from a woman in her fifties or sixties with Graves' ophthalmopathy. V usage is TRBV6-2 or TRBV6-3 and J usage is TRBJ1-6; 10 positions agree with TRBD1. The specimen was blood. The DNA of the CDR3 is TGTGCCAGCAGAGACAGGGGGCGCATCTCAGCTAATTCACCCCTCCACTTT. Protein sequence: CASRDRGRISANSPLHF.